A single sample gave rise to the 22 T cell receptor beta chains below, sequenced in a study of T cells in Graves' hyperthyroidism and ophthalmopathy. RNA transcripts served as the template for amplifying TCR beta CDR3 regions. Primed by the HTBI set, a first-round RT-PCR was run on the TCR CDR3. TCRdb fed the multiplex PCR reads into MiXCR, producing one record per CDR3 protein. The sample has 250,000 to 400,000 distinct CDR3 sequences; approximately 14% are singletons. The sample was blood. These receptors all stem from a woman aged 40 to 49 with Graves' ophthalmopathy.

Ten or more counts support this clonotype. This rearrangement joins TRBV7-2 to TRBJ1-2; D ambiguous. Trimming pared 5 bases from V and 3 bases from J, leaving 16 bases between. The germline gives CDR1 SGHTA, CDR2 FQGNSA. CDR3 length equals 15 residues. The CDR3 region is CASSPHSPKDYGYTF. In DNA form, the CDR3 reads TGTGCCAGCAGCCCTCATTCCCCAAAAGACTATGGCTACACCTTC.

The table lists this clonotype with a count of one. The CDR3: CATDRVRDTQYF. The CDR3 bases are TGTGCCACCGACAGGGTTCGAGATACGCAGTATTTT. V and J are TRBV2 and TRBJ2-3; 7 bases fit TRBD1. This CDR3 has 12 residues. CDR1 and CDR2 (germline): SNHLY, FYNNEI. With 10 bases clipped from V and 5 bases from J, the junction kept 6 bases outside the gene matches.

There are many counts of this clonotype. The rearrangement uses TRBV2 and TRBJ1-1; a weak D match, TRBD1 (5 bases). Per germline, CDR1 SNHLY and CDR2 FYNNEI. The CDR3 loop spans 14 amino acids. V was trimmed by 5 bases and J by 4 bases, leaving 14 bases between them. The chain's CDR3 is CASSQQDRFTEAFF. CDR3 in DNA: TGTGCCAGCAGTCAACAGGATAGATTCACTGAAGCTTTCTTT.

The table lists this clonotype with many counts. Compared with germline, one end of the junction differs, possibly owing to a read error. V and J are TRBV5-5 and TRBJ2-3, with 9 positions matching TRBD2. The germline V gene encodes CDR1 SGHKS and CDR2 YYEKEE (reference sequence). This CDR3 comprises 15 residues. CDR3 sequence (DNA): TGTGCCAGCAGCTTTACCGGGACTAGCACATATACGCAGTATTTT. Its translation: CASSFTGTSTYTQYF.

CDR3 nucleotides: TGTGCCAGCAGCTTGTTGGAGGGTTACGAGCAGTACTTC. This codes for CASSLLEGYEQYF. The gene calls are TRBV5-6 and TRBJ2-7; tentative D call: TRBD2 (6 bases). The CDR3 length is 13 residues. The V end was cut by 1 base, the J end by 4 bases, with 9 bases between. In germline, CDR1 is SGHDT, CDR2 YYEEEE.

This clonotype was picked up a small number of times. Sequence at one end of the junction differs from germline and may be a read error. The CDR3 region is CASSRQGTNTGVLFF. In DNA, the CDR3 is TGTGCCAGCAGCCGACAGGGGACGAACACCGGGGTGCTGTTTTTT. The chain is built from TRBV27 and TRBJ2-2; 8 bases fit TRBD1. Germline-derived CDR1 and CDR2 are MNHEY and SMNVEV (reference sequence). The CDR3 runs to 15 residues.

This clonotype came up many times. V and J are TRBV7-2 and TRBJ1-1; 7 bases are a match to TRBD1. Germline V gives CDR1 SGHTA, CDR2 FQGNSA. The CDR3 loop spans 13 amino acids. V was pared by 5 bases and J by 5 bases, with 5 bases of the junction left unmatched. The CDR3 nucleotides are TGTGCCAGCAGCCGACCAGGGGGAACTGAAGCTTTCTTT. Amino acid sequence: CASSRPGGTEAFF. Full variable domain (missing parts from reference TRBV7-2 and TRBJ1-1): GAGVSQSPSNKVTEKGKDVELRCDPISGHTALYWYRQSLGQGLEFLIYFQGNSAPDKSGLPSDRFSAERTGGSVSTLTIQRTQQEDSAVYLCASSRPGGTEAFFGQGTRLTVV.

This clonotype was observed a handful of times. The rearrangement links TRBV7-2 to TRBJ2-2; D is undetermined. Germline loops: CDR1 SGHTA, CDR2 FQGNSA. V lost 0 bases and J 2 bases, leaving 4 bases between the germline ends. The CDR3 runs 14 residues. The CDR3 reads CASSLAYNTGELFF. For the CDR3, the DNA is TGTGCCAGCAGCTTAGCCTATAACACCGGGGAGCTGTTTTTT.

This clonotype showed up many times. The genes are TRBV7-2 and TRBJ2-7; 8 bases match TRBD2. Germline CDR1 reads SGHTA; CDR2 reads FQGNSA. With V trimmed by 5 bases and J by 3 bases, 6 bases remained unmatched. CDR3 length: 14 amino acids. The chain's CDR3 is CASSQSGGNYEQYF. CDR3 sequence (DNA): TGTGCCAGCAGCCAAAGCGGGGGCAACTACGAGCAGTACTTC. Filled out from reference TRBV7-2 and TRBJ2-7, the complete variable domain reads GAGVSQSPSNKVTEKGKDVELRCDPISGHTALYWYRQSLGQGLEFLIYFQGNSAPDKSGLPSDRFSAERTGGSVSTLTIQRTQQEDSAVYLCASSQSGGNYEQYFGPGTRLTVT.

This clonotype has only a few counts. This chain joins TRBV20-1 and TRBJ1-5, with D possibly matching TRBD1 (5 bases). This CDR3 spans 14 amino acids. Trimming left V 3 bases short and J 7 bases short, with 16 bases between. The germline CDR1 and CDR2 sequences are DFQATT and SNEGSKA (reference sequence). The CDR3 nucleotides read TGCAGTGCTAGGGGAGGGACTCCCGGACAGCCCCAGCATTTT. Residues: CSARGGTPGQPQHF.

There are many counts of this clonotype. The rearrangement joins TRBV6-1 to TRBJ1-2; no firm D call. The CDR3 loop spans 16 amino acids. CDR1 and CDR2 from the germline V gene are MNHNS and SASEGT. The V end lost 6 bases, the J end lost 8 bases, and 25 bases lay between the germline ends. CDR3 nucleotides: TGTGCCAGCAGACTGACTCAAATCCATGGGTCGCTAGGCTACACCTTC. Translating gives CASRLTQIHGSLGYTF.

The V and J genes are TRBV5-5 and TRBJ1-5; D not resolved. V dropped 5 bases and J dropped 3 bases, with 27 bases sitting between them. CDR1 and CDR2 (germline): SGHKS, YYEKEE (reference sequence). The CDR3 is 19 amino acids. The CDR3 DNA sequence: TGTGCCAGCAGTCACCCTGAGGGTAAGACGCCGAGCTCCAATCAGCCCCAGCATTTT. Translation gives CASSHPEGKTPSSNQPQHF.

Only a few counts were recorded for this clonotype. The CDR3 region has the DNA TGTGCCAGCAGCGTAGGTTTCGCGTCCTACGAGCAGTACTTC. Translating it yields CASSVGFASYEQYF. The chain has TRBV9 and TRBJ2-7; D is ambiguous. V lost 0 bases and J 1 base, leaving 8 bases between the germline ends. CDR1 and CDR2 (germline): SGDLS, YYNGEE. This CDR3 is built from 14 residues.

This clonotype was picked up many times. V usage is TRBV12-3 or TRBV12-4 and J usage is TRBJ2-1; 7 bases map to TRBD1. The junction had 2 bases not matched to a gene; V was cut back by 8 bases and J by 1 base. CDR3 length: 13 residues. In DNA, the CDR3 is TGTGCCAGCTGGACAGGATCCTACAATGAGCAGTTCTTC. Amino acids: CASWTGSYNEQFF.

The rearrangement uses TRBV19 and TRBJ1-4; D might be TRBD1 (5 bases). The V gene's germline CDR1 is LNHDA and CDR2 SQIVND (reference sequence). This CDR3 comprises 14 residues. The germline V and J ends were trimmed by 6 bases and 7 bases, with 15 bases remaining between them. The CDR3 region is CASSREGGGEKLFF. CDR3 DNA sequence: TGTGCCAGTAGCAGGGAAGGAGGCGGTGAAAAACTGTTTTTT.

A few counts support this clonotype. The rearrangement links TRBV9 to TRBJ2-2, with a tentative D call TRBD2 (5 bases). The germline V gene encodes CDR1 SGDLS and CDR2 YYNGEE. The CDR3 has 17 residues. Between the trimmed V and J ends, which lost 4 bases and 5 bases, there was a span of 21 bases. The DNA for the CDR3 is TGTGCCAGCAGCCTCCGGATTACGGGGAAAGGAACCGGGGAGCTGTTTTTT. Its translation is CASSLRITGKGTGELFF.

This clonotype was seen many times. This chain joins TRBV28 and TRBJ2-2; 12 nucleotides align to TRBD2. Germline CDR1 reads MDHEN; CDR2 reads SYDVKM. The CDR3 is 17 amino acids. With 1 base clipped from V and 6 bases from J, the junction kept 6 bases outside the gene matches. This chain's CDR3 is CASSLFILAGGPGELFF. The CDR3 DNA reads TGTGCCAGCAGTTTATTTATCCTAGCGGGAGGGCCCGGGGAGCTGTTTTTT.

As concerns this clonotype: Being one base from a much bigger clone, this may be a read error. The chain carries TRBV20-1 and TRBJ2-5, with D perhaps TRBD2 (6 bases). Germline CDR1 and CDR2: DFQATT and SNEGSKA (reference sequence). Trimming stripped 8 bases from V and 5 bases from J, with 21 bases between. This CDR3 spans 14 amino acids. The CDR3 DNA reads as TGCAGTACGCCACTCCCGGGAGCATCGGAGACCCAGTACTTC. Translation: CSTPLPGASETQYF.

This clonotype was detected only a few times. The J gene is TRBJ2-3, the V gene TRBV5-4, with a tentative D call TRBD1 (5 bases). CDR1 SGHNT and CDR2 YYREEE come from the germline V gene (reference sequence). This CDR3 region has 16 residues. V shed 0 bases and J shed 4 bases, with 15 bases lying between them. For the CDR3, the DNA is TGTGCCAGCAGCTTGGCGCAGGGCGCTGGCGCAGATACGCAGTATTTT. It yields the protein CASSLAQGAGADTQYF.

The genes are TRBV6-6 and TRBJ1-4, with D possibly TRBD1 on 5 matching bases. V dropped 2 bases and J dropped 7 bases, with 23 bases sitting between them. Germline CDR1 is MNHNY and CDR2 is SVGAGI (reference sequence). This CDR3 is 18 amino acids long. CDR3 nucleotides: TGTGCCAGCAGTTACCGACAGTCCGGGAGGAGGGCTGGTGAAAAACTGTTTTTT. The encoded protein is CASSYRQSGRRAGEKLFF.

Concerning this clonotype itself: This may stem from a read error, because a much larger clone lies one nucleotide away. J is TRBJ1-1 and V is TRBV25-1, with D maybe TRBD1 (6 bases). Germline V gene data show CDR1 as MGHDK and CDR2 as SYGVNS. This CDR3 is 15 amino acids long. CDR3 nucleotides: TGTGCCAGCAGTGAATGGTGGAGAGGGGACACTGAAGCTCTCTTT. Translation: CASSEWWRGDTEALF.

This clonotype showed up many times. The genes are TRBV6-1 and TRBJ2-7; TRBD2 agrees at 12 bases. V gave up 5 bases and J gave up 5 bases; unmatched junction bases: 19. Germline-derived CDR1 and CDR2 are MNHNS and SASEGT. This CDR3 has 19 residues. This chain's CDR3 is CASSRTRPATSGSLNEQYF. In DNA form, the CDR3 reads TGTGCCAGCAGTAGGACTCGCCCCGCGACTAGCGGGAGTCTCAACGAGCAGTACTTC.